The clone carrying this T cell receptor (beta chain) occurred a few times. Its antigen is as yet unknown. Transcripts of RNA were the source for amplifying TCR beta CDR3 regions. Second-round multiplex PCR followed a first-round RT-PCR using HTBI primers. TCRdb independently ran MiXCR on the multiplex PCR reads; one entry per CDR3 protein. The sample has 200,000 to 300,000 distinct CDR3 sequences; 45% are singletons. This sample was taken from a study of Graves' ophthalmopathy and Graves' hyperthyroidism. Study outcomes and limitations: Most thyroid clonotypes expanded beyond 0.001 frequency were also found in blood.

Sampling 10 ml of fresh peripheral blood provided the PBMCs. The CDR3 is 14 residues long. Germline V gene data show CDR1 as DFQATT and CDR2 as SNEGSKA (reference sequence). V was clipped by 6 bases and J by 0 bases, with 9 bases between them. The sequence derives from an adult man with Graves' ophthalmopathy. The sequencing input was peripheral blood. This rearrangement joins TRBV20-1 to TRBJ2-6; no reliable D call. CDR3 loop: CSAKAYSGANVLTF. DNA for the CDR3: TGCAGTGCGAAGGCCTACTCTGGGGCCAACGTCCTGACTTTC.